This record looks at one T cell receptor (beta chain) sequence and its context. Its antigen specificity is not known. One base away there is no much larger clone; base qualities are not given. Using the deep immunoSEQ assay, TCR CDR3 regions were amplified from genomic DNA by multiplex PCR. Extracted genomic DNA from each cell subset was spread evenly across all wells of several immunoSEQ 96-well plates, with each plate serving as a replicate. For sorted subsets, approximately 190 ng of genomic DNA, equivalent to 25,000 to 35,000 T cell genomes, went into each replicate PCR. Purified libraries were quantified with a Qubit 3.0 fluorometer, sized on a Bioanalyzer 2100, and re-quantified with the KAPA Library Quantification kit. Each immunoSEQ 96-well plate was sequenced on its own single-read 150-cycle Illumina NextSeq 550 flow cell. The study's processing was this. The immunoSEQ output contained only junctional sequences without quality scores, so filtering could not match that applied to full-length reads. To assign V/J genes and CDR3, sequences were annotated against IMGT germline references using PyIR, a Python wrapper for IgBLAST v1.9. Reads were removed for weak V/J assignments (E-value above 1e-6), missing CDR3, stop codons, out-of-frame junctions, or ambiguous translated residues. V3J clonotypes were defined by identical inferred V gene, J gene, and CDR3 amino acid sequence. Percentage overlap between repertoires was calculated by dividing the number of shared unique clonotypes by the size of the smaller repertoire. RTK rarefaction, the Chao1 estimator, and Recon v2.1 estimates of unobserved clonotypes were used to assess repertoire richness. For all TCRbeta clonotypes obtained by the gDNA method from a few donors, generation probabilities were computed with OLGA. The table comes from immuneACCESS by way of TCRdb, which keeps in-frame sequences with V and J called. Part of the clones is missing from these tables; in studies checked, under half for an unresolved V gene and the rest for unknown reasons. V and J calls and clone size come straight from that table; D and trimming were deduced from the DNA. Here the sample has millions of clones; approximately 95% occur a single time. In total, the top ten clones hold roughly 1% of the sample.

The data stem from a study of shared clonotypes between healthy human individuals (dated by TCRdb to 2020 to 2022). In the study overall: The cohort included a few men and a couple of women between 18 and 49 years of age. For each donor, CD4 naive and CD4 memory were each run on three plates, CD8 naive on two plates, and CD8 memory on one plate. Blood TCR repertoires of 5 or 6 healthy adults were deeply sequenced to estimate repertoire size and the extent of clonotype sharing between individuals. Different laboratories and diverse techniques were used to prepare libraries and sequence TCR repertoires, to increase sequencing depth and limit assay-specific biases. Leukapheresis yielded between about 0.9 and 8.9 billion PBMCs per donor.

What the authors observed across the whole study: Only blood was sampled, and tissue TCR repertoires likely differ from those in blood. Naive subsets generally had larger estimated clonotype richness than memory subsets did. Rarefaction of sorted-subset datasets indicated incomplete sequencing despite the large sequencing depth. Pairwise subsampling indicated that sequencing depth was expected to affect the degree of clonotype sharing among donors. Because the study included only a small number of donors, the genetic and exposure-history diversity represented was limited. Compared with non-shared clonotypes, the clonotypes found in all four sorted-subset donors had higher generation probabilities. When a handful of donors were compared, the shared fraction of clonotypes was about 5% for naive CD4, approximately 3.5% for naive CD8, 2.3% for memory CD4, and less than 0.5% for memory CD8.

CD8 naive samples were CD45RO-negative cells positively selected for CCR7, giving a CD45RA+CCR7+ population that excluded TemRA cells. The donors were healthy, HIV-negative adults with no recently reported acute infections or vaccinations. All donors were Caucasian adults living in Nashville, Tennessee, USA. Blood was collected by leukapheresis, and PBMCs were isolated by Ficoll-Histopaque density gradient centrifugation and then cryopreserved in liquid nitrogen vapor phase. Analytical flow cytometry was used to check the purity and quantity of each magnetically sorted T cell population. Genomic DNA was isolated from each sorted fraction and quantified by UV absorbance on a Nanodrop 2000c. The CDR1 and CDR2 encoded by the germline V gene (reference sequence) are SEHNR and FQNEAQ. At the junction V is shortened by 5 bases and J by 0 bases, with 8 bases in between. The CDR3 numbers 13 residues from cysteine through phenylalanine. The kept DNA is CDR3 alone, 39 bases in frame from the first base.

The clonotype comes from a young man in good health. The sample taken for sequencing was naive CD8+ T cells sorted from blood. According to the study, the label for this sample's cell subset or site signals: CD45RA+CCR7+. This sequence uses TRBV7-9 and TRBJ2-7; the D gene cannot be resolved reliably. The CDR3 loop reads CASSAQSSYEQYF. The DNA sequence is TGTGCCAGCAGCGCACAGAGCTCCTACGAGCAGTACTTC.